Listed here are 27 T cell receptor beta chains from one sample, sequenced in a study of blood T cell repertoires in COVID-19. Sequencing was performed with immunoSEQ multiplex PCR; in TCRdb, only in-frame clones are kept and a portion is missing. This table holds roughly 100,000 clones, about 80% found once. What was sequenced was peripheral blood. The origin of the receptors is a man aged 55-75 years with acute or convalescent COVID-19.

This clone rates as medium-sized. The chain links TRBV24-1 to TRBJ1-1, with D maybe TRBD1 (5 bases). The V end lost 4 bases, the J end lost 1 base, and 6 bases lay between the germline ends. CDR1 and CDR2 (germline): KGHDR, SFDVKD. The CDR3 consists of 13 residues. The DNA of the CDR3 is TGTGCCACCAGTGAGCAGGGGAACACTGAAGCTTTCTTT. Residues: CATSEQGNTEAFF.

The chain couples TRBV30 to TRBJ2-5, with 9 bases identical to TRBD1. Germline-derived CDR1 and CDR2 are GTSNPN and SVGIG (reference sequence). The junction had 0 bases not matched to a gene; V was cut back by 5 bases and J by 2 bases. The CDR3 is made up of 12 amino acids. CDR3 residues: CAWGQGQETQYF. CDR3 nucleotides: TGTGCCTGGGGACAGGGGCAAGAGACCCAGTACTTC.

This chain uses TRBV6-5 with TRBJ2-7; D perhaps matches TRBD2 (5 bases). The V and J ends lost 8 bases and 6 bases respectively, with 14 bases between them. From germline, CDR1 is MNHEY and CDR2 SVGAGI. The CDR3 runs 12 residues. The CDR3 here is CASGTSGSEQYV. CDR3 nucleotides: TGTGCCAGCGGTACATCGGGGTCCGAGCAGTACGTC.

The V and J genes are TRBV18 and TRBJ2-1; weak D call: TRBD2 (5 bases). Trimming left V 6 bases short and J 8 bases short, with 17 bases between. Germline V CDR1 and CDR2: KGHSH, LQKENI. The CDR3 has 14 residues. CDR3: CASSPRPSLDEQFF. As DNA, the CDR3 is TGTGCCAGCTCTCCCCGGCCTAGCCTAGATGAGCAGTTCTTC.

The rearrangement joins TRBV11-2 to TRBJ1-4; TRBD1 matches at 11 bases. V shed 5 bases, J shed 6 bases, and the junction held 8 bases outside the gene matches. CDR1 is SGHAT and CDR2 is FQNNGV in the germline V gene. The CDR3 loop spans 16 amino acids. CDR3 nucleotides: TGTGCCAGCAGCCTTCTGCCGGGACAGGGGGATGAAAAACTGTTTTTT. As protein: CASSLLPGQGDEKLFF. Full variable domain (remainder filled in from reference TRBV11-2 and TRBJ1-4): EAGVAQSPRYKIIEKRQSVAFWCNPISGHATLYWYQQILGQGPKLLIQFQNNGVVDDSQLPKDRFSAERLKGVDSTLKIQPAKLEDSAVYLCASSLLPGQGDEKLFFGSGTQLSVL.

This chain connects TRBV30 to TRBJ1-1; no firm D call. The CDR3 length is 13 residues. Deletions cut 0 bases from V and 4 bases from J, with 9 bases between. Germline CDR1 and CDR2: GTSNPN and SVGIG (reference sequence). CDR3 bases: TGTGCCTGGAGTGTATTTCGGGGCACTGAAGCTTTCTTT. It codes for CAWSVFRGTEAFF. The variable domain in full, with the rest retrieved from reference TRBV30 and TRBJ1-1, is SQTIHQWPATLVQPVGSPLSLECTVEGTSNPNLYWYRQAAGRGLQLLFYSVGIGQISSEVPQNLSASRPQDRQFILSSKKLLLSDSGFYLCAWSVFRGTEAFFGQGTRLTVV.

The chain recombines TRBV5-4 with TRBJ2-2; 7 bases line up with TRBD1. The CDR3 length is 15 residues. Germline lookup yields CDR1 SGHNT and CDR2 YYREEE (reference sequence). The V and J ends lost 5 bases and 0 bases, in that order; junction bases with no gene match: 4. The CDR3 region is CASSQGTANTGELFF. CDR3 DNA sequence: TGTGCCAGCAGTCAGGGGACAGCGAACACCGGGGAGCTGTTTTTT. The full variable domain, its missing parts supplied by reference TRBV5-4 and TRBJ2-2, is ETGVTQSPTHLIKTRGQQVTLRCSSQSGHNTVSWYQQALGQGPQFIFQYYREEENGRGNFPPRFSGLQFPNYSSELNVNALELDDSALYLCASSQGTANTGELFFGEGSRLTVL.

This sequence joins TRBV19 and TRBJ2-5; 7 bases map to TRBD2. This CDR3 spans 13 amino acids. Trimming at V came to 3 bases and at J to 4 bases, leaving 2 bases not matched to a gene. Germline-derived CDR1 and CDR2 are LNHDA and SQIVND (reference sequence). This CDR3 is CASSMGGRETQYF. The CDR3 nucleotides read TGTGCCAGTAGTATGGGAGGGAGAGAGACCCAGTACTTC.

The CDR3 DNA reads TGTGCCAGCAGCTTAGAGGGGGACAGGGGGCTCCTCTATGGCTACACCTTC. This encodes CASSLEGDRGLLYGYTF. This rearrangement joins TRBV7-9 to TRBJ1-2; TRBD1 matches 12 bases. This CDR3 has 17 amino acids. Germline V gene data show CDR1 as SEHNR and CDR2 as FQNEAQ (reference sequence). Germline trimming cut 1 base from V and 4 bases from J; bases unmatched to any gene: 7. The variable domain in full, with the rest retrieved from reference TRBV7-9 and TRBJ1-2, is DTGVSQNPRHKITKRGQNVTFRCDPISEHNRLYWYRQTLGQGPEFLTYFQNEAQLEKSRLLSDRFSAERPKGSFSTLEIQRTEQGDSAMYLCASSLEGDRGLLYGYTFGSGTRLTVV.

The J gene is TRBJ2-1, the V gene TRBV4-1, with 14 bases matching TRBD2. This CDR3 region has 15 residues. Germline V gene data show CDR1 as MGHRA and CDR2 as YSYEKL. Germline trimming cut 3 bases from V and 7 bases from J; bases unmatched to any gene: 2. As DNA, the CDR3 is TGCGCCAGCAGCCAGGGACTAGCGGGAGTTAATGAGCAGTTCTTC. This gives the protein CASSQGLAGVNEQFF.

The chain is built from TRBV24-1 and TRBJ1-1; 10 bases are a match to TRBD1. The CDR3 is 13 amino acids. CDR1 and CDR2 from the germline V gene are KGHDR and SFDVKD. V shed 4 bases and J 9 bases; nucleotides not matched to a gene: 4. CDR3: CATSDQGQGKAFF. The CDR3 DNA sequence: TGTGCCACCAGTGACCAGGGACAGGGGAAAGCTTTCTTT.

The DNA of the CDR3 is TGTGCCAGCAGTGATGGCGGGGCAGATACGCAGTATTTT. It is translated as CASSDGGADTQYF. The chain is built from TRBV6-1 and TRBJ2-3; a weak D match, TRBD2 (6 bases). Germline CDR1 is MNHNS and CDR2 is SASEGT. V was shortened by 3 bases and J by 4 bases, with 8 bases between the two germline ends. The CDR3 consists of 13 residues.

V and J are TRBV11-3 and TRBJ2-1; 9 nucleotides match TRBD1. Germline V lookup: CDR1 SGHNT, CDR2 YENEEA. This CDR3 is 15 amino acids long. Trimming took 0 bases from V and 6 from J; bases not matched to a gene: 3. The CDR3 sequence: CASSLEGTGSNEQFF. The CDR3, as DNA: TGTGCCAGCAGCTTAGAGGGGACAGGGTCCAATGAGCAGTTCTTC.

The rearrangement joins TRBV5-1 to TRBJ2-7, with D possibly being TRBD2 (5 bases). Germline V gene data show CDR1 as SGHRS and CDR2 as YFSETQ. CDR3 length: 13 residues. Trimming removed 3 bases at V and 3 bases at J, with 10 bases between. The CDR3 DNA reads as TGCGCCAGCAGCTATGGAAGCGGCTACGAGCAGTACGTC. This translates into CASSYGSGYEQYV.

This clone has a single count. Here the CDR3 reads CASSYSVAGVTYEQYV. The CDR3 DNA reads TGTGCCAGCAGTTACTCGGTAGCGGGTGTCACCTACGAGCAGTACGTC. V and J are TRBV6-6 and TRBJ2-7; 7 nucleotides agree with TRBD2. Per germline, CDR1 MNHNY and CDR2 SVGAGI (reference sequence). V was clipped by 0 bases and J by 2 bases; unmatched bases: 7. This CDR3 region has 16 residues.

The chain couples TRBV2 to TRBJ1-6; 8 bases are a match to TRBD1. Trimming took 8 bases from V and 7 from J; bases not matched to a gene: 10. This CDR3 is 15 amino acids long. Germline V gives CDR1 SNHLY, CDR2 FYNNEI. The CDR3 spells CASERAGTGNSPLHF. The CDR3 DNA follows: TGTGCCAGCGAGCGAGCCGGGACAGGCAATTCACCCCTCCACTTT.

This chain joins TRBV2 and TRBJ2-2; 8 bases are shared with TRBD1. With 6 bases clipped from V and 5 bases from J, the junction kept 5 bases outside the gene matches. This CDR3 is built from 14 residues. The germline CDR1 and CDR2 sequences are SNHLY and FYNNEI. DNA of the CDR3: TGTGCCAGCAGCCTGACAGGGGCGACCGGGGAGCTGTTTTTT. It yields the protein CASSLTGATGELFF.

J is TRBJ2-1 and V is TRBV5-1, with TRBD2 identical over 8 bases. The germline gives CDR1 SGHRS, CDR2 YFSETQ. This CDR3 comprises 14 residues. V gave up 4 bases and J gave up 4 bases; unmatched junction bases: 4. The CDR3 spells CASSAGGQYNEQFF. In DNA, the CDR3 is TGCGCCAGCAGCGCGGGGGGCCAATACAATGAGCAGTTCTTC.

The genes are TRBV5-1 and TRBJ2-1; 7 nucleotides match TRBD2. The trim removed 0 bases at V and 12 bases at J, leaving 9 bases unmatched. The CDR3 sequence is 14 residues long. Germline V CDR1 and CDR2: SGHRS, YFSETQ. The CDR3, as DNA: TGCGCCAGCAGCTTGGGACCGGGACTATTAGTGCAGTTCTTC. Encoded protein: CASSLGPGLLVQFF.

This sequence joins TRBV18 and TRBJ2-3; TRBD1 might be the D (6 bases). Germline V gene data show CDR1 as KGHSH and CDR2 as LQKENI. V gave up 4 bases and J gave up 6 bases, with 14 bases separating them. The CDR3 loop spans 14 amino acids. CDR3 protein: CASSLTGLGDTQYF. In DNA, the CDR3 is TGTGCCAGCTCACTGACAGGCCTTGGGGATACGCAGTATTTT.

The V call is TRBV19, the J call TRBJ1-2; 9 bases agree with TRBD1. The J segment lost 3 bases and the V segment lost 8 bases, leaving 7 bases of the junction unmatched. The CDR3 is 14 residues long. The germline V gene encodes CDR1 LNHDA and CDR2 SQIVND (reference sequence). The CDR3, as DNA: TGTGCCAGTCGACAGGGGGGGCGTGACTATGGCTACACCTTC. The encoded protein is CASRQGGRDYGYTF.

The table lists this clone with a few counts. This chain joins TRBV10-1 and TRBJ1-3; maybe TRBD1 (5 bases). Germline CDR1 and CDR2: WNHNN and SYGVQD (reference sequence). V lost 7 bases and J 4 bases, leaving 11 bases between the germline ends. The CDR3 has 13 amino acids. The CDR3 sequence is CASKAQGGNTIYF. CDR3 nucleotide sequence: TGCGCCAGCAAAGCCCAGGGCGGAAACACCATATATTTT.

The chain combines TRBV7-2 with TRBJ1-1, with a weak D call TRBD1 (6 bases). Germline loops: CDR1 SGHTA, CDR2 FQGNSA. This CDR3 spans 14 amino acids. V lost 6 bases and J lost 2, with 13 bases in between. CDR3 protein: CASSKGHSNTEAFF. In DNA, the CDR3 is TGTGCCAGCAGTAAGGGACACTCCAACACTGAAGCTTTCTTT.

V and J are TRBV6-5 and TRBJ2-3, with D maybe TRBD2 (6 bases). The CDR3 covers 14 residues. Germline values: CDR1 MNHEY, CDR2 SVGAGI. Trimming took off 2 bases at V and 0 bases at J, with 6 bases between the two ends. CDR3 sequence reads: CASSYRGSTDTQYF. CDR3 bases: TGTGCCAGCAGTTACCGGGGGAGCACAGATACGCAGTATTTT.

Only one count was recorded for this clone. V gene TRBV5-4 combines with J gene TRBJ1-1; 7 nucleotides line up with TRBD1. Germline lookup yields CDR1 SGHNT and CDR2 YYREEE (reference sequence). The CDR3 sequence is 14 residues long. With V trimmed by 0 bases and J by 2 bases, 1 base remained unmatched. The CDR3 DNA reads as TGTGCCAGCAGCTTGGAGGGGGCAAACACTGAAGCTTTCTTT. It codes for CASSLEGANTEAFF.

The chain carries TRBV29-1 and TRBJ2-5; TRBD1 aligns across 9 bases. With 2 bases clipped from V and 5 bases from J, the junction kept 12 bases outside the gene matches. CDR3 length: 16 residues. Per the germline V gene, CDR1 is SQVTM and CDR2 is ANQGSEA. CDR3 sequence: CSVEHPGQGSLETQYF. CDR3 DNA: TGCAGCGTTGAACACCCCGGACAGGGGAGTCTGGAGACCCAGTACTTC.

The chain employs TRBV18 and TRBJ1-4; D gene ambiguous. Germline CDR1 reads KGHSH; CDR2 reads LQKENI. V lost 2 bases and J lost 0, with 13 bases in between. This CDR3 region has 17 residues. This CDR3 reads CASSPMEGAATNEKLFF. CDR3 nucleotides: TGTGCCAGCTCACCAATGGAGGGCGCGGCAACTAATGAAAAACTGTTTTTT.